This T cell receptor beta chain was observed in a study of blood T cells in healthy people across ages (dated by TCRdb to between 2015 and 2017). Regarding the complete study: Template switching captured roughly one uniquely barcoded TCR beta cDNA molecule per two T cells in model experiments. To track age-related changes in TCR beta repertoire diversity, the study relied on deep sequencing normalized with unique cDNA molecular identifiers. Four age groups were formed from the donors: young (average roughly 15 years), middle-aged (around 41), aged (around 62) and long-lived (less than 85). For two donors (one aged 18 to 30 and one aged 80 or older), the study analyzed two additional independent replicas of 1 million unique cDNA reads from the same blood draw.

Broad study findings and their caveats: Estimates of total diversity from one million sequenced T cells were regarded as lower bounds and underestimates. There was a strong correlation between observed TCR beta diversity and the percentage of naive T cells measured by flow cytometry. The long-lived group showed more naive CD4+ T cells, fewer expanded clones and increased TCR diversity than the aged group, suggesting age selection. Donor CMV infection status was unknown, potentially confounding age-related changes in expanded clonotypes. Conclusive comparison of naive and antigen-experienced compartments was prevented by the profiling of bulk unsorted PBMCs. Observed TCR beta diversity per million T cells fell roughly linearly with age, and a significant reduction was already apparent by age around 40.

The CDR3 contains 14 residues, cysteine and phenylalanine counted. The CDR3 DNA has 42 bases and is translated from base 1. The CDR1 and CDR2 encoded by the germline V gene are SGHNT and YENEEA. This clonotype has just a few counts. There is no known antigen for this receptor. No much larger clonotype is one base removed from it; base qualities were not supplied. Libraries were made using 5' RACE. Sequenced on an Illumina HiSeq 2500. A second PCR of 7 to 11 cycles was run with a J-beta primer mix and a sample-barcoded 5' primer. A unique molecular identifier was introduced onto each TCR beta cDNA molecule by a template-switch 5' adaptor carrying 12 random nucleotides. Each sample yielded at least 2.5 million CDR3-containing paired-end reads. The Mint cDNA synthesis kit, primed by a TRBC-specific oligonucleotide, was used to synthesize first-strand cDNA from all RNA. All cDNA was treated with uracil-DNA glycosylase and then went through a first 18-cycle PCR with the universal primers M1SS and BC2_uni_R. As for how the authors treated the data: For normalization, 1 million high-quality reads were randomly selected from each sample, with every read carrying a distinct molecular identifier. Reads with shared molecular identifiers were discarded instead of being binned into consensus sequences. MiTCR, run with a Q25 quality threshold and the strictest error-elimination algorithm, handled CDR3 identification, clonotype clustering and error correction. A nonparametric unseen species model with Euler transformation was used to estimate a lower bound on total TCR beta diversity. Starting from the raw public reads, TCRdb applied fastp trimming at Q25, assembled clones with MiXCR and retained in-frame beta chains. Rows merge per CDR3 protein into single entries with the most common DNA and genes. TCRdb, not the original authors, processed these V and J calls. The table for this sample lists approximately 760,000 distinct CDR3 sequences; approximately 25% of them were counted only once. Roughly 9% of the sample belongs to the ten largest clones.

Systemically healthy Caucasian individuals from Russia, around 39 in total and aged roughly 6 to 100 years, were included as donors. Around 10 milliliters of peripheral blood were collected from each donor into EDTA-treated Vacutainer tubes. Ficoll-Paque density-gradient centrifugation was used to isolate PBMCs, with at least 7 million per sample. Total RNA, at least 5 micrograms per sample, was extracted from PBMCs with Trizol reagent. Naive CD45RAhigh/CD27high T cell percentages were measured by flow cytometry on a PBMC aliquot from every donor. The data were also submitted as part of a second study, on T cells of mothers and their children. As the second publication notes: Donors were nine systemically healthy Caucasian individuals: three mothers and their six children. cDNA synthesis consumed the entire amount of extracted RNA, loaded at approximately 1.5 ug RNA in each 15 ul reaction. In the second PCR, sample barcodes and 2-4 random nucleotides were introduced via the M1S primer. Over 8.5 million TCR beta CDR3 reads came from each mother, compared with several million reads from each child. In both related and unrelated pairs, thymic selection shapes the output of TCR recombination in a similar way, with inherited differences having only a minor effect. Normalized repertoire overlap was always slightly but never significantly higher in related than unrelated mother-child pairs. With a sensitivity of 90 to 100 clones per million clonotypes, no persistent microchimeric T cell clones were detected. To look for features that set related mother-child pairs apart from unrelated individuals, the researchers ran deep NGS to compare the TCR beta repertoires of mothers and children. On average, the children were about 10 +/- 4 years old, while the mothers were about 40 +/- 4 years old. Libraries were sequenced on Illumina HiSeq 2000 with 100+100 nt paired-end reads after adapter ligation with NEBNext reagents. To prevent cross-contamination, the mother and child libraries were prepared a month apart and were sequenced in separate runs. For each donor, somewhere between roughly 450,000 and 2,100,000 distinct TCR beta clonotypes were identified. Naive TCR beta clonotypes were estimated from low-frequency clonotypes matched to each donor's FACS-determined naive share, without sorting.

Sequenced: blood. The TCR was taken from a boy under 18 in good health. Recombination connected TRBV11-3 to TRBJ2-5; TRBD1 matches 7 bases in the middle. The J call is in doubt because the DNA end fits TRBJ2-1 better. The CDR3 corresponds to CASSSGQAYNEQFF. DNA sequence: TGTGCCAGCAGCTCCGGACAGGCATACAATGAGCAGTTCTTC.